This T cell receptor beta chain stems from a study of early T cells in non-severe SARS-CoV-2 infection. MiXCR, run by TCRdb on the 5' RACE reads, gives a single entry per CDR3 protein. The sample yields about 45,000 distinct CDR3 sequences, approximately 10% seen once. This clonotype was detected many times. This CDR3 region has 14 residues. The V gene end was trimmed by 2 bases and the J gene end by 8 bases; junction bases not matched to a gene: 6. Germline CDR1 is MNHEY and CDR2 is SVGEGT. The TCR was taken from an adult who was a healthcare worker with PCR-confirmed SARS-CoV-2 infection or an uninfected control (not recorded which). The V and J genes are TRBV6-2 or TRBV6-3 and TRBJ1-5, with TRBD1 identical over 7 bases. The sequenced sample consisted of whole blood. The CDR3 coding sequence is TGTGCCAGCAGTTACCCGGGACAGCCGAAGCCCCAGCATTTT. Translating gives CASSYPGQPKPQHF.